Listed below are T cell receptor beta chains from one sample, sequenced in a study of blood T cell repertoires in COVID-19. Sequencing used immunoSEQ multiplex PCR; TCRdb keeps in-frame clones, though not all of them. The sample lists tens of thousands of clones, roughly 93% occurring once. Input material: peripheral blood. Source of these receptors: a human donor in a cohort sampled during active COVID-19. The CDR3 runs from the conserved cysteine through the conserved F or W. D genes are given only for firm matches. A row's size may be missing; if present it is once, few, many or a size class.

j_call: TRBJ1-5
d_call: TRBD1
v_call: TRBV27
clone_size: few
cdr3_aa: CASRPGTGFNQPQHF
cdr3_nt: TGTGCCAGCAGGCCCGGGACAGGGTTTAATCAGCCCCAGCATTTT

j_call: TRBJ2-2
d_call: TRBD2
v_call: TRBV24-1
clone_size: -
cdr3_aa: CATTSTPGTSGYANTGELFF
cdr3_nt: TGTGCCACCACCTCTACACCGGGGACTAGCGGATACGCGAACACCGGGGAGCTGTTTTTT

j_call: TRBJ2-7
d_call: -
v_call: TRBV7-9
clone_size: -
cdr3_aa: CASSPSLGGQVYEQYF
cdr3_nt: TGTGCCAGCAGCCCCTCTTTAGGGGGACAAGTCTACGAGCAGTACTTC

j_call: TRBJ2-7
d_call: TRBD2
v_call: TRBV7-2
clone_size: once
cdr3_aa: CASSHRSGTSSYEQYF
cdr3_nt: TGTGCCAGCAGCCACAGATCCGGGACTAGCAGCTACGAGCAGTACTTC

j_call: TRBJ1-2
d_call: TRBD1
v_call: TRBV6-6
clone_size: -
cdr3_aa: CASSYRQGASYGYTF
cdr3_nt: TGTGCCAGCAGTTACCGACAGGGAGCAAGTTATGGCTACACCTTC

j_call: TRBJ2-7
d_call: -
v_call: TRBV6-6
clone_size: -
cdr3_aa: CASTSGAWGYEQYF
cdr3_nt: TGTGCCAGCACCTCAGGGGCATGGGGCTACGAGCAGTACTTC

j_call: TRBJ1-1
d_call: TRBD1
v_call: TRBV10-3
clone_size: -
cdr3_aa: CAISGRTGVVYTITEAFF
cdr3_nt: TGTGCCATCAGTGGGAGGACAGGGGTAGTGTATACGATCACTGAAGCTTTCTTT

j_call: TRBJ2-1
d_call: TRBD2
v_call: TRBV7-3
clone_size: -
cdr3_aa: CASSLIGLAGFNEQFF
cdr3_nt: TGTGCCAGCAGCTTAATCGGACTAGCGGGATTCAATGAGCAGTTCTTC

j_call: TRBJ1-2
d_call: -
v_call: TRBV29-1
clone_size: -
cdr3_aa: CSVGETDKHGYTF
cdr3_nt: TGCAGCGTTGGTGAGACGGACAAACATGGCTACACCTTC

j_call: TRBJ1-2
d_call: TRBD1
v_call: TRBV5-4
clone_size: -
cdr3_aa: CASSHTGTGGNYGYTF
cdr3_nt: TGTGCCAGCAGCCATACCGGGACAGGGGGCAACTATGGCTACACCTTC

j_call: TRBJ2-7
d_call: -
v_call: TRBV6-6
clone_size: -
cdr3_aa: CASSPSRDEQYF
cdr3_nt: TGTGCCAGCAGTCCCTCACGGGACGAGCAGTACTTC

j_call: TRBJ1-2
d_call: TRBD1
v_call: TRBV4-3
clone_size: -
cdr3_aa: CASSQEWDRNYGYTF
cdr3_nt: TGCGCCAGCAGCCAAGAATGGGACAGGAACTATGGCTACACCTTC

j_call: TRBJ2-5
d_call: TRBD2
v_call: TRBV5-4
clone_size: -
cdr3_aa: CASSRRLAGVTQETQYF
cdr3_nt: TGTGCCAGCAGCCGAAGGCTAGCGGGAGTTACACAAGAGACCCAGTACTTC

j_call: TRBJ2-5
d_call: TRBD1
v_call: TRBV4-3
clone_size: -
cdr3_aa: CASSQERTGGAETQYF
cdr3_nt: TGCGCCAGCAGCCAAGAGAGGACAGGGGGCGCGGAGACCCAGTACTTC

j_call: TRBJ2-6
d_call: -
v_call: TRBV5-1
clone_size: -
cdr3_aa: CASSQQGTGANVLTF
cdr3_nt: TGCGCCAGCAGCCAACAGGGTACTGGGGCCAACGTCCTGACTTTC

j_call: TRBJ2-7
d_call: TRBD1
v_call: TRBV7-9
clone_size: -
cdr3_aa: CASSSSGTGIYEQYF
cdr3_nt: TGTGCCAGCAGCTCCTCCGGGACAGGGATCTACGAGCAGTACTTC